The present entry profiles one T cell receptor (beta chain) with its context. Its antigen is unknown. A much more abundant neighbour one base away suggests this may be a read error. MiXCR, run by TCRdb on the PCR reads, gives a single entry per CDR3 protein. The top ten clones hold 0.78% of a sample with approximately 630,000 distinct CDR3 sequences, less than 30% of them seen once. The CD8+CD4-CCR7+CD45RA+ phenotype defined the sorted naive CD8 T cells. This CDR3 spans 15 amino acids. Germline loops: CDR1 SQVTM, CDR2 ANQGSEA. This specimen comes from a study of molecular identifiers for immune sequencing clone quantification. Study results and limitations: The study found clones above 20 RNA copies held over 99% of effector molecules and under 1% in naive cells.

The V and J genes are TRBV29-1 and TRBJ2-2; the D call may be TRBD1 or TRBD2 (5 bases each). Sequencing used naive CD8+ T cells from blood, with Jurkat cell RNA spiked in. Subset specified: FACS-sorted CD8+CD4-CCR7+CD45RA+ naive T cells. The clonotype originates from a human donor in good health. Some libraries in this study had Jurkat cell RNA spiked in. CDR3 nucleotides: TGCAGCGTCGCAGAACCGGGCGTGGACACCGGGGAGCTGCTTTTT. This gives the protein CSVAEPGVDTGELLF.